The 9 T cell receptor beta chains reported below all come from one sample, sequenced in a study of blood T cell repertoires in COVID-19. Only in-frame clones appear in the TCRdb table, and some are missing; sequencing was by immunoSEQ multiplex PCR. The sample lists some 96,000 clones; around 85% were seen once. Sequenced input: peripheral blood. These TCRs come from a human donor in a cohort sampled during active COVID-19.

On this clone itself: Other DNA sequences in the same sample also yield this CDR3. The CDR3 DNA reads as TGTGCCACCAGCAGAGATCCCGGGGATACGCAGTATTTT. Protein sequence: CATSRDPGDTQYF. The V call is TRBV15, the J call TRBJ2-3; D is uncertain. The CDR3 is made up of 13 amino acids. V lost 0 bases, J lost 6 bases, and 7 bases lay in between. The germline V gene encodes CDR1 LNHNV and CDR2 YYDKDF (reference sequence).

The chain combines TRBV27 with TRBJ2-1, with D maybe TRBD2 (6 bases). The CDR3 is made up of 15 amino acids. The germline V gene has CDR1 MNHEY and CDR2 SMNVEV (reference sequence). V gave up 6 bases and J gave up 7 bases, with 19 bases separating them. This chain's CDR3 is CASSLGGAYGNEQFF. For the CDR3, the DNA is TGTGCCAGCAGCCTGGGGGGAGCCTACGGAAATGAGCAGTTCTTC.

The chain carries TRBV4-3 and TRBJ2-1; 8 bases map to TRBD2. The CDR3 spans 14 residues. Trimming at V came to 1 base and at J to 6 bases, leaving 2 bases not matched to a gene. Germline CDR1 reads LGHNA; CDR2 reads YSLEER. CDR3 DNA sequence: TGCGCCAGCAGCCAAGGAGCGGGAGTCAATGAGCAGTTCTTC. Protein: CASSQGAGVNEQFF.

V and J are TRBV10-3 and TRBJ2-7; possible D gene TRBD1, 5 bases. The CDR3 extends over 15 amino acids. Looked up from germline, CDR1 is ENHRY and CDR2 is SYGVKD. Trimming left V 0 bases short and J 0 bases short, with 9 bases between. The CDR3 sequence: CAISESGPASYEQYF. The CDR3 nucleotides are TGTGCCATCAGTGAGTCGGGGCCCGCCTCCTACGAGCAGTACTTC.

The chain employs TRBV19 and TRBJ1-1; TRBD1 is a possible D gene (6 bases). This CDR3 has 15 amino acids. V lost 7 bases to trimming and J lost 7 bases, with 22 bases between them. Per the germline V gene, CDR1 is LNHDA and CDR2 is SQIVND (reference sequence). The CDR3 reads CASKAQGRRNVEAFF. The CDR3 coding sequence is TGTGCCAGTAAGGCACAGGGCCGGAGGAACGTTGAAGCTTTCTTT.

The V call is TRBV5-1, the J call TRBJ1-3, with a tentative D call TRBD1 (5 bases). CDR3 length equals 15 residues. Germline CDR1 is SGHRS and CDR2 is YFSETQ. V was trimmed by 5 bases and J by 0 bases, leaving 12 bases between them. The CDR3 protein is CASRAGFYSGNTIYF. In DNA, the CDR3 is TGCGCCAGCAGGGCAGGGTTCTACTCTGGAAACACCATATATTTT. The variable domain in full, completed from reference TRBV5-1 and TRBJ1-3, reads KAGVTQTPRYLIKTRGQQVTLSCSPISGHRSVSWYQQTPGQGLQFLFEYFSETQRNKGNFPGRFSGRQFSNSRSEMNVSTLELGDSALYLCASRAGFYSGNTIYFGEGSWLTVV.

The CDR3 DNA reads as TGTGCCAGCAGTCCTCCGGGACTAGCGGGAGGCACAGATACGCAGTATTTT. Amino acids: CASSPPGLAGGTDTQYF. The rearrangement joins TRBV7-9 to TRBJ2-3; the match to TRBD2 covers 14 bases. The V gene end was trimmed by 6 bases and the J gene end by 1 base; junction bases not matched to a gene: 6. Germline V gene lookup returns CDR1 SEHNR and CDR2 FQNEAQ (reference sequence). There are 17 residues in the CDR3.

This clone was recorded many times. The chain has TRBV19 and TRBJ2-7, with 9 bases lining up with TRBD1. The germline gives CDR1 LNHDA, CDR2 SQIVND (reference sequence). The V segment lost 3 bases and the J segment 2 bases; nucleotides outside the gene matches: 5. This CDR3 has 15 residues. CDR3 in DNA: TGTGCCAGTAGTATGGCCGGGACAGGGACCTACGAGCAGTACTTC. Its translation: CASSMAGTGTYEQYF.

The rearrangement uses TRBV21-1 and TRBJ1-3. TRBV21-1 corresponds to a pseudogene. This CDR3 comprises 15 residues. The CDR3 loop reads CASSRAWFHGNTIYF. The CDR3 bases are TGTGCCAGCAGCCGCGCCTGGTTCCACGGAAACACCATATATTTT.